This T cell receptor beta chain was recovered during a study of blood T cells in healthy people across ages. Study-level points and caveats: The recorded TCR beta diversity per million T cells decreased in a roughly linear manner with age. From one million sequenced T cells, diversity estimates were lower bounds. There were more naive CD4+ cells and higher diversity in long-lived donors than in aged donors.

The germline gives CDR1 GTSNPN, CDR2 SVGIG (reference sequence). The CDR3 sequence is 15 residues long. The V end lost 0 bases, the J end lost 6 bases, and 15 bases lay between the germline ends. The authors ran a second PCR of 7 to 11 cycles using a sample-barcoded 5' primer and a J-beta primer mix. TCRdb redid the calling of the 5' RACE reads with MiXCR, one entry per CDR3 protein. The table shows about 720,000 distinct CDR3 sequences, with 22% occurring only once. As concerns this clonotype: Its antigen is currently unknown.

The sequencing sample was made of blood. The chain uses TRBV30 and TRBJ1-5; tentatively, D is TRBD1 (6 bases). This clonotype originated in a man between 65 and 80 years old in good health. CDR3 sequence reads: CAWSVADRRRQPQHF. The CDR3 DNA sequence: TGTGCCTGGAGTGTAGCCGACAGGCGGCGTCAGCCCCAGCATTTT.